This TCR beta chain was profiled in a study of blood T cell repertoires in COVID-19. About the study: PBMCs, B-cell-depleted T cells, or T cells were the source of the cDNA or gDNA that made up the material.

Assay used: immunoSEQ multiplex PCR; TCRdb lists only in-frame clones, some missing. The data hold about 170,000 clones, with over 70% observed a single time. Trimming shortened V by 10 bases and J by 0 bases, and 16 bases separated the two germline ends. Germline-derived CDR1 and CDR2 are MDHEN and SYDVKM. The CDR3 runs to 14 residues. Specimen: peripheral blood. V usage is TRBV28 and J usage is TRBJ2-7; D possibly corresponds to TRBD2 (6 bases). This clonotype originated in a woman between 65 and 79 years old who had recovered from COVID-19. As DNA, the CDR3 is TGTGCCACTTATCCGCGGGGAGTCTCCTACGAGCAGTACTTC. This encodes CATYPRGVSYEQYF.